The clone carrying this T cell receptor beta chain was counted a single time. What it binds is unknown. Germline V gene sequence: CDR1 MDHEN, CDR2 SYDVKM. This CDR3 is 14 amino acids long. The V and J ends lost 9 bases and 8 bases respectively, with 20 bases between them. In the PCR, 60 Vbeta and 13 Jbeta primers were used. The table came from immunoSEQ multiplex PCR; TCRdb's copy has only in-frame clones and leaves some out. Here the sample spans roughly 200,000 clones, 75% to 85% being singletons. This entry comes from a study of cytomegalovirus exposure and HLA in healthy donors. Study-wide results and limits: The classifier was said to identify cytomegalovirus status with high specificity and sensitivity. Researchers reported from a later analysis that most CMV-associated TCR beta chains appeared HLA-restricted.

The V call is TRBV28, the J call TRBJ1-5; no reliable D call. This clonotype was sampled from a woman aged 50 to 65 in good health and CMV-seronegative. Material for sequencing was PBMCs. CDR3 loop: CASLSMTGIEPQHF. CDR3 nucleotide sequence: TGTGCCAGTCTTTCCATGACGGGTATTGAGCCCCAGCATTTT.